This T cell receptor beta chain was documented in a study of T-cell memory formation after mild COVID-19. Study-wide results and caveats: Of the contracting clones, CD4+ ones lay mainly in CM and EM, and CD8+ ones in EMRA. Some clones that responded were present in memory (sampled pre-infection), which suggests cross-reactive memory joined. Later expanders leaned CD4+, whereas day 15 to 85 contracting clones were balanced CD4/CD8.

Of note for this clonotype: Its antigen is as yet unknown.

UMIs and sample barcodes were carried by the TCR alpha and TCR beta cDNA libraries that 5'RACE produced using constant-segment primers. One entry per CDR3 protein results from TCRdb running MiXCR on the 5' RACE reads. Of 470,000 or so distinct CDR3 sequences in the sample, over 15% were seen once. The CDR3 runs 16 residues. Germline V gives CDR1 MNHEY, CDR2 SMNVEV (reference sequence). Between the trimmed V and J ends, which lost 0 bases and 2 bases, there was a span of 14 bases. Sequenced sample: PBMCs or a T cell subset sorted from them (not recorded which). The sequence was collected from an adult woman who had mild COVID-19 (a few samples of this study predate the infection). Cell type and time point are not known. The rearrangement uses TRBV27 and TRBJ2-7; D might be TRBD1 (6 bases). DNA for the CDR3: TGTGCCAGCAGTTTATCGGGGTCGGGACAACCCTACGAGCAGTACTTC. It specifies CASSLSGSGQPYEQYF.